The clone carrying this T cell receptor (beta chain) has just a few counts. The antigen remains undetermined. The table came from immunoSEQ multiplex PCR; TCRdb's copy has only in-frame clones and leaves some out. The sample gives 100,000 to 120,000 clones, 70% to 90% of which show up once; roughly 3% is in the top ten. The record originates from a study of T cell responses to AZD1222 COVID-19 vaccine. Whole-study findings and limits: Close to half of all spike-specific TCRs reportedly target regions of the variants that are unmutated.

Sequencing was performed on peripheral blood, taken on day 0 of AZD1222 vaccination. This TCR was recovered from an adult in good health.

CDR3 sequence: CALQRGGYNEQFF. CDR3 sequence (DNA): TGTGCCCTACAGCGGGGGGGCTACAATGAGCAGTTCTTC. The chain links TRBV7-9 to TRBJ2-1; 10 nucleotides align to TRBD2. The germline gives CDR1 SEHNR, CDR2 FQNEAQ (reference sequence). V shed 11 bases and J 3 bases; nucleotides not matched to a gene: 4. The CDR3 extends over 13 amino acids.